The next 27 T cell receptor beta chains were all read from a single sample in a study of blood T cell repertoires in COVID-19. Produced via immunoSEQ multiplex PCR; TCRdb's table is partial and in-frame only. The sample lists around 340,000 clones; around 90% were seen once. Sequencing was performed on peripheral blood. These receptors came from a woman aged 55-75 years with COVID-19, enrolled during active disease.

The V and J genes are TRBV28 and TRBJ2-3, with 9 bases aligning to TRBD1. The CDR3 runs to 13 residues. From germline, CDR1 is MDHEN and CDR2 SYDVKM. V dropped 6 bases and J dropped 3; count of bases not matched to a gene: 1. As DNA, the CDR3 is TGTGCCAGCAGAGGGACAGGGACAGATACGCAGTATTTT. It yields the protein CASRGTGTDTQYF.

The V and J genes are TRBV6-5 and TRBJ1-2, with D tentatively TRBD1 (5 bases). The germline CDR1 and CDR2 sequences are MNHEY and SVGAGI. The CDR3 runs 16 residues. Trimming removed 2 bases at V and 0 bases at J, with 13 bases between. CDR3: CASSYGVGGANYGYTF. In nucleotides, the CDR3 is TGTGCCAGCAGTTACGGGGTTGGGGGGGCTAACTATGGCTACACCTTC.

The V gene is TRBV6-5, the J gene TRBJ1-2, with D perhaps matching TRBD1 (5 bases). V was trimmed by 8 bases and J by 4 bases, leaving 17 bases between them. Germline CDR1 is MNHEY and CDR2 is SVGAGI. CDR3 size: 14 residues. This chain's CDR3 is CASGTAGNSYGYTF. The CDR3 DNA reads TGTGCCAGCGGAACTGCAGGGAATAGCTATGGCTACACCTTC.

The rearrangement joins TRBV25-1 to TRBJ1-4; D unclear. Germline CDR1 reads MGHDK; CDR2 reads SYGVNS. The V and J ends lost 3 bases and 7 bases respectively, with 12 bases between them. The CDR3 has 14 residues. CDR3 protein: CASSDPVTFEKLFF. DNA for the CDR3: TGTGCCAGCAGTGACCCCGTTACTTTTGAAAAACTGTTTTTT.

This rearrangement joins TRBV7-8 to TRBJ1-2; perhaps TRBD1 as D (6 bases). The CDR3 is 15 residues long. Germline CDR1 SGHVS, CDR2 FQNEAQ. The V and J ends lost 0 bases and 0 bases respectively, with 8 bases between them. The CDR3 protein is CASSLAYRANYGYTF. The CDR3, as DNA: TGTGCCAGCAGCTTAGCCTACAGGGCTAACTATGGCTACACCTTC.

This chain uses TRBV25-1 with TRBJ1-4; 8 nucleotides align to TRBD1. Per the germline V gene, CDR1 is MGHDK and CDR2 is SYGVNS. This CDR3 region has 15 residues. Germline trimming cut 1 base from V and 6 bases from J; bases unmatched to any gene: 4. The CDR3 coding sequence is TGTGCCAGCAGTGAATTTCAGGACAGGGATGAAAAACTGTTTTTT. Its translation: CASSEFQDRDEKLFF.

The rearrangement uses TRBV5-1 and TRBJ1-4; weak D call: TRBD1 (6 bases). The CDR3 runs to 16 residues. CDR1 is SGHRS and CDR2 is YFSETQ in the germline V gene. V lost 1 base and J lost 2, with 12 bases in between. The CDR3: CASSLTGGRTNEKLFF. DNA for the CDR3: TGCGCCAGCAGCTTGACGGGGGGCCGGACTAATGAAAAACTGTTTTTT.

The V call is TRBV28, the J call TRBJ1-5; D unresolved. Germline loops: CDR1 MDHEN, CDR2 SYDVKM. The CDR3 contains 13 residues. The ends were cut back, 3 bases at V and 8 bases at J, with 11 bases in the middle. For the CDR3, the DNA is TGTGCCAGCAGTTTTTTCCAAGTAGAGCCCCAGCATTTT. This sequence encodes CASSFFQVEPQHF.

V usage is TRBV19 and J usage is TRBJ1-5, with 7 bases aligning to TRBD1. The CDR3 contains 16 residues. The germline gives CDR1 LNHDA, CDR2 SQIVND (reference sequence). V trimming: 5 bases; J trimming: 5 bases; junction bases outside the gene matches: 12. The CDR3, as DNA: TGTGCCAGTAGTGCCAAAACGACAGGGATATATCAGCCCCAGCATTTT. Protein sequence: CASSAKTTGIYQPQHF.

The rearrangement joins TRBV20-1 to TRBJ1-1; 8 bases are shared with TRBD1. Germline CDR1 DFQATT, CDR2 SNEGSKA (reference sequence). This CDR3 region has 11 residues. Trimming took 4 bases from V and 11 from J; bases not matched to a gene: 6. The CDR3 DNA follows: TGCAGTGCTACTAGACAGGGGCAGGCTTTCTTT. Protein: CSATRQGQAFF.

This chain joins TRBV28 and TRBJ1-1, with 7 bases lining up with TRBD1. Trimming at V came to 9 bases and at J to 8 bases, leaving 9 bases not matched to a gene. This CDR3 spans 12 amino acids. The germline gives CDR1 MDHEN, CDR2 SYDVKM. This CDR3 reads CASSDRRPEAFF. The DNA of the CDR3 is TGTGCCAGTTCGGACAGGCGACCGGAAGCTTTCTTT.

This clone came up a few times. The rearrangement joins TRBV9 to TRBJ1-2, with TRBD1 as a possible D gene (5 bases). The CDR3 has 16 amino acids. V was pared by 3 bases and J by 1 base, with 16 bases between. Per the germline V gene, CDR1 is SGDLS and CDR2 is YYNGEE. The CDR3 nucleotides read TGTGCCAGCAGCGAGAAGCAGGGAGGGTTTAACTATGGCTACACCTTC. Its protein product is CASSEKQGGFNYGYTF. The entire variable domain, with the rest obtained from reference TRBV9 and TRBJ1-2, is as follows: DSGVTQTPKHLITATGQRVTLRCSPRSGDLSVYWYQQSLDQGLQFLIQYYNGEERAKGNILERFSAQQFPDLHSELNLSSLELGDSALYFCASSEKQGGFNYGYTFGSGTRLTVV.

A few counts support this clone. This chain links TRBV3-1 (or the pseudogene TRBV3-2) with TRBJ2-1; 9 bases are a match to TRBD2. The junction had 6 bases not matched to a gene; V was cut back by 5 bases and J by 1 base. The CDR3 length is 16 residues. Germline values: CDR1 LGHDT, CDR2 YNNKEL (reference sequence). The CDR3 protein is CASSYIAGDSYNEQFF. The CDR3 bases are TGTGCCAGCAGCTACATAGCGGGGGATTCCTACAATGAGCAGTTCTTC.

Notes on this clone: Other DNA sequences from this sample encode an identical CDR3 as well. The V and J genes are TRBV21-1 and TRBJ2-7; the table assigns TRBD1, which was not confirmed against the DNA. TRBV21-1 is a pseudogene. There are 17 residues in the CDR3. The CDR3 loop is CASSKIPGRDREHEQYF. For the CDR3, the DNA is TGTGCCAGCAGCAAAATTCCGGGGCGGGACAGGGAACACGAGCAGTACTTC.

The CDR3 sequence is CASSYYRGSSTDTQYF. The CDR3 DNA is TGTGCCAGCAGTTACTATCGGGGGTCTAGCACAGATACGCAGTATTTT. This rearrangement joins TRBV6-5 to TRBJ2-3; D might be TRBD2 (6 bases). The CDR3 runs 16 residues. Deletions cut 1 base from V and 0 bases from J, with 11 bases between. Germline CDR1 reads MNHEY; CDR2 reads SVGAGI.

In DNA, the CDR3 is TGTGCCAGCAGCTACGGGACAGGGGGCAACGAGCAGTACTTC. This sequence encodes CASSYGTGGNEQYF. V gene TRBV7-8 combines with J gene TRBJ2-7; 12 nucleotides line up with TRBD1. V lost 4 bases, J lost 5 bases, and 3 bases stayed unmatched. CDR3 length: 14 residues. Germline assignment: CDR1 SGHVS and CDR2 FQNEAQ.

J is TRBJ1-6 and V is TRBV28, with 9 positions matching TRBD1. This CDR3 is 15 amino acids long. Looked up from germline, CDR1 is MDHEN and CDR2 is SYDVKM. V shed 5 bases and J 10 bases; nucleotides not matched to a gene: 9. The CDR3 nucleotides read TGTGCCAGCAGTCCAGGGGACAGGGTTTGGTCACCCCTCCACTTT. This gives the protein CASSPGDRVWSPLHF.

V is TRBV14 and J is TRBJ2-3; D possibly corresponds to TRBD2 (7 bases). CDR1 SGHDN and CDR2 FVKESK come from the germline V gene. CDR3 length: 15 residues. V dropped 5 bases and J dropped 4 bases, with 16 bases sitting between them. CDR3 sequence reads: CASSEWGGASDTQYF. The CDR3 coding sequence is TGTGCCAGCAGCGAGTGGGGGGGGGCCTCAGATACGCAGTATTTT.

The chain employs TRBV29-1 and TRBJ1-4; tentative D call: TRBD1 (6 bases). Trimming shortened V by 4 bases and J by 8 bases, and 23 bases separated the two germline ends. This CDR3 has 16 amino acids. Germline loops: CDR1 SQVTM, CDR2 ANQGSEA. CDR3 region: CSVAFFGGGAGEKLFF. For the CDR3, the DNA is TGCAGCGTTGCGTTTTTCGGTGGGGGCGCCGGCGAAAAACTGTTTTTT. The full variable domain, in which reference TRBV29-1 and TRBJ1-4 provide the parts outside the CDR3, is SAVISQKPSRDICQRGTSLTIQCQVDSQVTMMFWYRQQPGQSLTLIATANQGSEATYESGFVIDKFPISRPNLTFSTLTVSNMSPEDSSIYLCSVAFFGGGAGEKLFFGSGTQLSVL.

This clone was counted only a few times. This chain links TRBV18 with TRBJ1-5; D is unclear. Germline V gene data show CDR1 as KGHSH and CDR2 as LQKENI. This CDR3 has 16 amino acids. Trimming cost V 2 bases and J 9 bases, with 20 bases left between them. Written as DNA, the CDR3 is TGTGCCAGCTCACCAAACGGACGGACTGGAAATGGGCCCCAGCATTTT. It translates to CASSPNGRTGNGPQHF.

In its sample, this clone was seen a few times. In DNA, the CDR3 is TGTGCCACCCGAGCAGGGGTTTGGGAAAAACTGTTTTTT. It translates to CATRAGVWEKLFF. The chain joins TRBV2 to TRBJ1-4; D is possibly TRBD1 (6 bases). The germline V gene encodes CDR1 SNHLY and CDR2 FYNNEI. The V and J ends lost 10 bases and 8 bases respectively, with 17 bases between them. The CDR3 is made up of 13 amino acids.

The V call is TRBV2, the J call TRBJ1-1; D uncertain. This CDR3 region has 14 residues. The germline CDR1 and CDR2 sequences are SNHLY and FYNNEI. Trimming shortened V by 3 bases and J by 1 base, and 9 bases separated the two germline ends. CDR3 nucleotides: TGTGCCAGCAGTGAGACTCCCTCGAACACTGAAGCTTTCTTT. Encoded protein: CASSETPSNTEAFF.

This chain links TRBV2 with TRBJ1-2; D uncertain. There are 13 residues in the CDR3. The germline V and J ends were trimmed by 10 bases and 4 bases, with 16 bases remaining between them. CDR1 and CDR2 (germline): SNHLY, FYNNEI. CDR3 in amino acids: CATQALGPYGYTF. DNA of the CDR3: TGTGCCACCCAGGCACTGGGCCCCTATGGCTACACCTTC. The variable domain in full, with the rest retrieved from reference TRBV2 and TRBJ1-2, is EPEVTQTPSHQVTQMGQEVILRCVPISNHLYFYWYRQILGQKVEFLVSFYNNEISEKSEIFDDQFSVERPDGSNFTLKIRSTKLEDSAMYFCATQALGPYGYTFGSGTRLTVV.

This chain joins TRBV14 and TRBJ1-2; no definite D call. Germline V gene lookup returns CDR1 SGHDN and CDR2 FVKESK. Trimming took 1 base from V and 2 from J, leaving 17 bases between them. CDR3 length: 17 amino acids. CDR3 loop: CASSQVQTPTENYGYTF. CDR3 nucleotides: TGTGCCAGCAGCCAAGTTCAAACTCCTACCGAGAACTATGGCTACACCTTC.

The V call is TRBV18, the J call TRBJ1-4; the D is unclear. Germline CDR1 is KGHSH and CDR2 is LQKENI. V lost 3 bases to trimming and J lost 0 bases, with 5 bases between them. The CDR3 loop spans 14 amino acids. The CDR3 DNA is TGTGCCAGCTCACCTTCCACAACTAATGAAAAACTGTTTTTT. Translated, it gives CASSPSTTNEKLFF.

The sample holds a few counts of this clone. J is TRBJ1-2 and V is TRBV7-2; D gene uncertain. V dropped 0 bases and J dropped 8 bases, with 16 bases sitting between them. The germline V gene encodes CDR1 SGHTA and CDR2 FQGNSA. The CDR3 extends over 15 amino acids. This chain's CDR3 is CASSLAQWAPRGYTF. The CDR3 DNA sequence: TGTGCCAGCAGCTTAGCCCAATGGGCACCTCGGGGCTACACCTTC.

CDR3 protein: CASSQEEVLVEQYF. In DNA, the CDR3 is TGTGCCAGCAGCCAAGAGGAGGTGCTGGTCGAGCAGTACTTC. The chain employs TRBV14 and TRBJ2-7; a possible D gene is TRBD2 (5 bases). The CDR3 has 14 residues. Germline loops: CDR1 SGHDN, CDR2 FVKESK. The V gene lost 0 bases and the J gene lost 6 bases, with 12 bases spanning the gap. Complete variable domain (other parts from reference TRBV14 and TRBJ2-7): EAGVTQFPSHSVIEKGQTVTLRCDPISGHDNLYWYRRVMGKEIKFLLHFVKESKQDESGMPNNRFLAERTGGTYSTLKVQPAELEDSGVYFCASSQEEVLVEQYFGPGTRLTVT.